This T cell receptor beta chain was captured by sequencing in a study of shared clonotypes between healthy human individuals. In the sorted-subset replicate PCRs, around 200 ng DNA, tens of thousands of T cell genomes, was used. Method: immunoSEQ multiplex PCR; TCRdb's copy keeps in-frame clones and lacks some. The profile shows about 2 million clones, around 96% of them singletons. V was clipped by 5 bases and J by 4 bases; unmatched bases: 3. The germline V gene encodes CDR1 SGHVS and CDR2 FNYEAQ. This CDR3 has 14 residues. Naive CD8 isolation took CD45RO-negative cells positively selected for CCR7 and excluded terminally differentiated effector memory CD45RA+ cells.

The receptor comes from a man aged 18 to 35 in good health. Source material: naive CD8+ T cells sorted from blood. The rearrangement joins TRBV7-6 to TRBJ1-3; 9 nucleotides align to TRBD1. The CDR3 loop reads CASSPTGGGNTIYF. The CDR3, as DNA: TGTGCCAGCAGCCCTACAGGGGGCGGAAACACCATATATTTT.